The 20 T cell receptor beta chains below all came from one sample that was sequenced in a study of cytomegalovirus exposure and HLA in healthy donors. PCR primers comprised 60 Vbeta and 13 Jbeta primers. Measured with immunoSEQ multiplex PCR; TCRdb has only the in-frame clones, and not every one. The sample consists of 150,000 to 200,000 clones, roughly 88% of them appearing once. Sample: PBMCs. Every receptor here comes from a man aged 45-60 years in good health and CMV-seropositive.

The chain recombines TRBV5-1 with TRBJ2-1; TRBD2 aligns across 10 bases. This CDR3 spans 17 amino acids. Germline loops: CDR1 SGHRS, CDR2 YFSETQ. After removal of 0 bases from V and 4 bases from J, the junction contained 7 bases not matched to a gene. The CDR3 sequence is CASSLDASGGPYNEQFF. CDR3 bases: TGCGCCAGCAGCTTGGATGCTAGCGGGGGTCCATACAATGAGCAGTTCTTC.

The chain is built from TRBV5-1 and TRBJ1-2; unclear D gene. The length of the CDR3 is 16 residues. Trimming took 3 bases from V and 6 from J, leaving 21 bases between them. Germline CDR1 reads SGHRS; CDR2 reads YFSETQ. CDR3 nucleotide sequence: TGCGCCAGCAGCTCCTTCGGGATAAGCACTTCGGATGGCTACACCTTC. This sequence encodes CASSSFGISTSDGYTF.

The J gene is TRBJ1-3, the V gene TRBV6-1; D is possibly TRBD1 (6 bases). The CDR3 contains 15 residues. Trimming shortened V by 8 bases and J by 1 base, and 15 bases separated the two germline ends. Germline V gene sequence: CDR1 MNHNS, CDR2 SASEGT. The CDR3: CASGIQQGSGNTIYF. The CDR3 DNA sequence: TGTGCCAGCGGAATTCAACAGGGATCTGGAAACACCATATATTTT.

On this clone: This same CDR3 is encoded by further DNA sequences in the sample. The CDR3 here is CASSLTSGAYNEQFF. The CDR3 DNA reads TGCGCCAGCAGCCTGACTAGCGGGGCCTACAATGAGCAGTTCTTC. The chain has TRBV5-1 and TRBJ2-1; TRBD2 aligns across 11 bases. The CDR3 covers 15 residues. Germline lookup yields CDR1 SGHRS and CDR2 YFSETQ. J lost 2 bases, V lost 4 bases, and 2 bases had no gene match.

This clone has only a few counts. The rearrangement joins TRBV29-1 to TRBJ1-1; the D gene is possibly TRBD1 (6 bases). Germline-derived CDR1 and CDR2 are SQVTM and ANQGSEA. The CDR3 totals 14 residues. Trimming stripped 4 bases from V and 1 base from J, with 13 bases between. CDR3 in amino acids: CSVVGGTRNTEAFF. In DNA form, the CDR3 reads TGCAGCGTTGTGGGGGGGACAAGGAACACTGAAGCTTTCTTT.

This sequence joins TRBV5-8 and TRBJ1-5, with no clear D. Trimming took 2 bases from V and 3 from J, leaving 12 bases between them. Germline CDR1 reads SGHTS; CDR2 reads YDEGEE. The CDR3 is 15 amino acids. CDR3: CASSFPSQSNQPQHF. Here the CDR3 DNA reads TGTGCCAGCAGCTTTCCCTCGCAGTCCAATCAGCCCCAGCATTTT.

The V and J genes are TRBV11-2 and TRBJ2-1; 7 bases align to TRBD2. Germline lookup yields CDR1 SGHAT and CDR2 FQNNGV. The CDR3 has 15 residues. V lost 2 bases, J lost 7 bases, and 8 bases stayed unmatched. The CDR3 region is CASSLQRGAKNEQFF. The DNA of the CDR3 is TGTGCCAGCAGCTTACAGCGGGGCGCGAAAAATGAGCAGTTCTTC.

The chain is built from TRBV6-5 and TRBJ2-7; 7 positions match TRBD1. J lost 3 bases, V lost 0 bases, and 2 bases had no gene match. Germline CDR1 is MNHEY and CDR2 is SVGAGI. This CDR3 contains 14 residues. The DNA for the CDR3 is TGTGCCAGCAGTTACTCTACAGGGGACTACGAGCAGTACTTC. The encoded protein is CASSYSTGDYEQYF.

There are a few counts of this clone. The chain employs TRBV11-1 and TRBJ2-7; 8 bases align to TRBD1. Germline CDR1 and CDR2: SGHAT and FQDESV (reference sequence). The CDR3 loop spans 14 amino acids. Trimming took 11 bases from V and 1 from J; bases not matched to a gene: 10. CDR3 nucleotides: TGTGCCTGCGGGTTAGACAGGGGATCCTACGAGCAGTACTTC. It specifies CACGLDRGSYEQYF.

The rearrangement links TRBV6-1 to TRBJ1-2; a weak D match, TRBD1 (5 bases). Germline lookup yields CDR1 MNHNS and CDR2 SASEGT. The CDR3 is made up of 14 amino acids. The V end lost 5 bases, the J end lost 1 base, and 11 bases lay between the germline ends. The CDR3 spells CASSRRTNNYGYTF. The CDR3 DNA reads TGTGCCAGCAGTCGGCGGACAAATAACTATGGCTACACCTTC.

This chain uses TRBV7-9 with TRBJ1-2; 10 bases map to TRBD1. The CDR3 extends over 14 amino acids. Germline V lookup: CDR1 SEHNR, CDR2 FQNEAQ (reference sequence). The J segment lost 5 bases and the V segment lost 4 bases, leaving 4 bases of the junction unmatched. The chain's CDR3 is CASSSGQGFYGYTF. The CDR3 nucleotides are TGTGCCAGCAGCTCGGGACAGGGGTTTTATGGCTACACCTTC.

The chain links TRBV6-1 to TRBJ1-2; 8 bases fit TRBD1. Trimming cost V 3 bases and J 5 bases; bases outside gene matches: 2. CDR3 length equals 13 residues. Per the germline V gene, CDR1 is MNHNS and CDR2 is SASEGT. The CDR3 DNA reads TGTGCCAGCAGTGACGGACAGGGATATGGCTACACCTTC. Amino acids: CASSDGQGYGYTF.

The rearrangement links TRBV7-9 to TRBJ2-2; D ambiguous. CDR3 length equals 15 residues. CDR1 is SEHNR, CDR2 FQNEAQ, per germline (reference sequence). V shed 5 bases and J shed 0 bases, with 10 bases lying between them. CDR3 protein: CASSEANSNTGELFF. The CDR3 bases are TGTGCCAGCAGCGAAGCTAATTCGAACACCGGGGAGCTGTTTTTT.

CDR3: CASGFGVNNSPLHF. The DNA for the CDR3 is TGTGCCAGCGGTTTCGGGGTAAATAATTCACCCCTCCACTTT. This chain uses TRBV2 with TRBJ1-6, with D unresolved. Germline CDR1 SNHLY, CDR2 FYNNEI. This CDR3 region has 14 residues. V lost 8 bases and J 5 bases, leaving 13 bases between the germline ends.

The chain links TRBV5-1 to TRBJ2-1; 7 bases match TRBD2. The germline V gene encodes CDR1 SGHRS and CDR2 YFSETQ. The CDR3 consists of 16 residues. V lost 1 base, J lost 2 bases, and 6 bases stayed unmatched. The CDR3 region has the DNA TGCGCCAGCAGCTTGACCTCCGGGACTACCTACAATGAGCAGTTCTTC. This codes for CASSLTSGTTYNEQFF.

The chain carries TRBV11-3 and TRBJ1-1; D is unclear. The germline gives CDR1 SGHNT, CDR2 YENEEA. The V end lost 5 bases, the J end lost 2 bases, and 9 bases lay between the germline ends. The CDR3 extends over 13 amino acids. The CDR3 spells CASSLLGNTEAFF. The CDR3 nucleotides read TGTGCCAGCAGCCTACTAGGTAACACTGAAGCTTTCTTT. Full variable domain (missing parts from reference TRBV11-3 and TRBJ1-1): EAGVVQSPRYKIIEKKQPVAFWCNPISGHNTLYWYLQNLGQGPELLIRYENEEAVDDSQLPKDRFSAERLKGVDSTLKIQPAELGDSAVYLCASSLLGNTEAFFGQGTRLTVV.

The V and J genes are TRBV10-3 and TRBJ1-1, with D uncertain. CDR1 and CDR2 from the germline V gene are ENHRY and SYGVKD. This CDR3 has 14 residues. The V end lost 0 bases, the J end lost 1 base, and 6 bases lay between the germline ends. CDR3 sequence: CAISESSGNTEAFF. CDR3 DNA: TGTGCCATCAGTGAGTCGTCGGGGAACACTGAAGCTTTCTTT.

The V gene is TRBV4-2, the J gene TRBJ1-6, with 12 bases fitting TRBD1. This CDR3 is built from 16 residues. Germline V gene lookup returns CDR1 LGHNA and CDR2 YNFKEQ. V gave up 3 bases and J gave up 7 bases; unmatched junction bases: 4. CDR3 residues: CASSQGQGARNSPLHF. In DNA, the CDR3 is TGTGCCAGCAGCCAGGGACAGGGGGCACGGAATTCACCCCTCCACTTT.

The chain recombines TRBV15 with TRBJ2-7; 12 positions agree with TRBD2. In germline, CDR1 is LNHNV, CDR2 YYDKDF (reference sequence). V was clipped by 0 bases and J by 3 bases; unmatched bases: 6. This CDR3 spans 17 amino acids. The CDR3 DNA is TGTGCCACCAGCAGAGATCTCCGACTAGCGGGAGACTACGAGCAGTACGTC. It encodes CATSRDLRLAGDYEQYV.

The chain uses TRBV5-1 and TRBJ1-1, with a tentative D call TRBD1 (6 bases). V was pared by 4 bases and J by 2 bases, with 12 bases between. This CDR3 is 14 amino acids long. Germline lookup yields CDR1 SGHRS and CDR2 YFSETQ. CDR3 DNA: TGCGCCAGCAGCCCCCTGGACAGTAACACTGAAGCTTTCTTT. It specifies CASSPLDSNTEAFF.